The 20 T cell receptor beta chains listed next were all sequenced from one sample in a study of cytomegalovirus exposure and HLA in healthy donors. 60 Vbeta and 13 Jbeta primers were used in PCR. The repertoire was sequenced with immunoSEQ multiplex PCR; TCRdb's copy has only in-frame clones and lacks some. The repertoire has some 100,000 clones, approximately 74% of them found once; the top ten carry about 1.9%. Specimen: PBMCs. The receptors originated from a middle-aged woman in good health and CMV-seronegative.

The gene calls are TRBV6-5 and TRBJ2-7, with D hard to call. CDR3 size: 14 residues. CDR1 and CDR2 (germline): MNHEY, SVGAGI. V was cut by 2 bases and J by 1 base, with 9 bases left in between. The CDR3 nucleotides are TGTGCCAGCAGTTACGGCTCAGGTTCCTACGAGCAGTACTTC. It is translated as CASSYGSGSYEQYF.

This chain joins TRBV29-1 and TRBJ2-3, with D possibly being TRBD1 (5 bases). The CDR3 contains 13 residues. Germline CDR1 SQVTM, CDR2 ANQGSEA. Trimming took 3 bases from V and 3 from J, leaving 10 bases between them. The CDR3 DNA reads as TGCAGCGTTGAGAACCAGGGAACAGATACGCAGTATTTT. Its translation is CSVENQGTDTQYF.

CDR3 amino acids: CASSLTGWDTQYF. DNA for the CDR3: TGTGCCAGCAGCCTGACAGGGTGGGATACGCAGTATTTT. V usage is TRBV7-3 and J usage is TRBJ2-3, with 7 bases identical to TRBD1. After removal of 5 bases from V and 6 bases from J, the junction contained 5 bases not matched to a gene. Germline V gene sequence: CDR1 SGHTA, CDR2 FQGTGA. This CDR3 is built from 13 residues.

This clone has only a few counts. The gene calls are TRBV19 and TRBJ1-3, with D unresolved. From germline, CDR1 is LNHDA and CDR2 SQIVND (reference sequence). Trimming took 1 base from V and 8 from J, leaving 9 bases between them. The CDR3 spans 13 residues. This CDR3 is CASSIGGGYTIYF. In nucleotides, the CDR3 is TGTGCCAGTAGTATAGGCGGCGGGTACACCATATATTTT.

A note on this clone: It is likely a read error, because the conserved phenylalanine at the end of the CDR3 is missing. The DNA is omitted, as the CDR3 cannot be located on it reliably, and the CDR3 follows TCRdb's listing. The CDR3 here is CSALKKDSY. The chain joins TRBV29-1 to TRBJ1-1; the table's D call TRBD1 went unverified against the DNA. Germline values: CDR1 SQVTM, CDR2 ANQGSEA. A total of 9 residues make up the CDR3, ends included.

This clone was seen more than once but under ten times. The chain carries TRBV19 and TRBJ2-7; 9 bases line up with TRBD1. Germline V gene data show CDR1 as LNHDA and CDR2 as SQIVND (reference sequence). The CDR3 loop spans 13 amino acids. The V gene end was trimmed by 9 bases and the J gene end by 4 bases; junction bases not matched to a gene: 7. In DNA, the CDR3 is TGTGCCAGCCTGGGGACAGGGAATTACGAGCAGTACTTC. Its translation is CASLGTGNYEQYF.

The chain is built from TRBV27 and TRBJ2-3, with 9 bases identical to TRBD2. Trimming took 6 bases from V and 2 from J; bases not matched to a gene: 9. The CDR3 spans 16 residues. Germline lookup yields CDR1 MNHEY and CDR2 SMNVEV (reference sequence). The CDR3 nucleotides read TGTGCCAGCAGCGATTTCGCGGGAGGGCCCACAGATACGCAGTATTTT. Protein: CASSDFAGGPTDTQYF.

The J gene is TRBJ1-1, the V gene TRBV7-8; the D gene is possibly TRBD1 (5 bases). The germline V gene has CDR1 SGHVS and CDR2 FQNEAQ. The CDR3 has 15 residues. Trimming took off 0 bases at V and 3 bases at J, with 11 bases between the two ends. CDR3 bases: TGTGCCAGCAGCTTAGCGCGTGTAGGGGACACTGAAGCTTTCTTT. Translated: CASSLARVGDTEAFF.

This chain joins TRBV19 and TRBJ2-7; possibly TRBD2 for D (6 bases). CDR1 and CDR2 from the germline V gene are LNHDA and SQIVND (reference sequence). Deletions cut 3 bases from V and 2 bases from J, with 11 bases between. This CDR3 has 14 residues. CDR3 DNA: TGTGCCAGTAGTATCGCGCGGGGCCCCTACGAGCAGTACTTC. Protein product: CASSIARGPYEQYF.

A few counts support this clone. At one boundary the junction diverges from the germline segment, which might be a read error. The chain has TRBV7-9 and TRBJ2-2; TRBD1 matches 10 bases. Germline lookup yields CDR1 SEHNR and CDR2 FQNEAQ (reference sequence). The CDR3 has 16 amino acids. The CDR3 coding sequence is TGTTCCAGCAGCTTAAGTCGGGACAGGGGAACCGGGGAGCTGTTTTTT. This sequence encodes CSSSLSRDRGTGELFF.

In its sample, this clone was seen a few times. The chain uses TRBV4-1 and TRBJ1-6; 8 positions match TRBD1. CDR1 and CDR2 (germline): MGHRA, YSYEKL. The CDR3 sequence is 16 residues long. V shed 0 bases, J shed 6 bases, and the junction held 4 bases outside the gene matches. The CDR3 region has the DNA TGCGCCAGCAGCCAAGATCTGGACAGGGTTAATTCACCCCTCCACTTT. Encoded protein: CASSQDLDRVNSPLHF.

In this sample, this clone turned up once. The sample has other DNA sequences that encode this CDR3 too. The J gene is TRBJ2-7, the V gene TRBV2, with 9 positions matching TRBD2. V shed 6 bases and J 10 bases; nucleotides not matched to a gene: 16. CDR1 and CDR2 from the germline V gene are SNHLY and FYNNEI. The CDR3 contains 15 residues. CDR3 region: CASSPRTSAPWEQYF. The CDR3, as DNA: TGTGCCAGCAGCCCCCGGACTAGCGCCCCTTGGGAACAGTACTTC.

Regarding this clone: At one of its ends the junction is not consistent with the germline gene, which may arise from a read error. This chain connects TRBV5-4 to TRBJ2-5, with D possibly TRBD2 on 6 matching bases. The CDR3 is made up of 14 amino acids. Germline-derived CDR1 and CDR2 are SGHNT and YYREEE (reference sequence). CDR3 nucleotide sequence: TGTGCCAGCAGCTTGGTGGACTATCAAGAGGCCCAGTACTTC. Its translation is CASSLVDYQEAQYF.

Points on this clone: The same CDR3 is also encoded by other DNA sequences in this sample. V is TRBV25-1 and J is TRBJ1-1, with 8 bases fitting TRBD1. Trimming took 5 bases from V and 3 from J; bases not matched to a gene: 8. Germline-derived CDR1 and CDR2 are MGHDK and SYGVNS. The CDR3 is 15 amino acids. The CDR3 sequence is CASSSSRGLDTEAFF. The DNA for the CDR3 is TGTGCCAGCAGTTCGAGCAGGGGGCTGGACACTGAAGCTTTCTTT. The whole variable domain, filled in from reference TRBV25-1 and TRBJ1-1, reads EADIYQTPRYLVIGTGKKITLECSQTMGHDKMYWYQQDPGMELHLIHYSYGVNSTEKGDLSSESTVSRIRTEHFPLTLESARPSHTSQYLCASSSSRGLDTEAFFGQGTRLTVV.

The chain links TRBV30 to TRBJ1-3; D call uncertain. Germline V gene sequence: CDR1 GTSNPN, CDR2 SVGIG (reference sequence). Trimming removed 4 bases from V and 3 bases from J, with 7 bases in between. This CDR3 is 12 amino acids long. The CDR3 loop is CAWTQLGNTIYF. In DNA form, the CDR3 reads TGTGCCTGGACTCAACTTGGAAACACCATATATTTT.

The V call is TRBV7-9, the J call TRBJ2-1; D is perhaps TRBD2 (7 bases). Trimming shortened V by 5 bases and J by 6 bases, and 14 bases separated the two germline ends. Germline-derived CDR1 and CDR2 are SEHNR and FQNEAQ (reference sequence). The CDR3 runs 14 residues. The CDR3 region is CASSPTGTTNEQFF. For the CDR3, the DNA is TGTGCCAGCAGCCCTACAGGGACTACCAATGAGCAGTTCTTC.

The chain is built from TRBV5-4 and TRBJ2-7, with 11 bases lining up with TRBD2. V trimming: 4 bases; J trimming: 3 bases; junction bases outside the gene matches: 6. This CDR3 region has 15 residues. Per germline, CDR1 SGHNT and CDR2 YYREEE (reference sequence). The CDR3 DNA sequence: TGTGCCAGCAGCCTCGGACTAGCGGGCGACTACGAGCAGTACTTC. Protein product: CASSLGLAGDYEQYF.

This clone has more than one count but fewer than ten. The CDR3 is CASRPIIGVAEAFF. CDR3 in DNA: TGTGCCAGCAGGCCTATAATAGGGGTCGCTGAAGCTTTCTTT. The V call is TRBV6-5, the J call TRBJ1-1, with a possible D match to TRBD1 (5 bases). CDR1 and CDR2 from the germline V gene are MNHEY and SVGAGI. The V end lost 6 bases, the J end lost 6 bases, and 17 bases lay between the germline ends. The length of the CDR3 is 14 residues.

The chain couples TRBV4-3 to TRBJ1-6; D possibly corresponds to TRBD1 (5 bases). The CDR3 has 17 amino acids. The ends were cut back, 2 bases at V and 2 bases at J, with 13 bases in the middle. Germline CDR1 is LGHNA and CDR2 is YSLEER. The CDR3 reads CASSQSFGGAYNSPLHF. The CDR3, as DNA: TGCGCCAGCAGCCAATCGTTCGGGGGTGCCTATAATTCACCCCTCCACTTT.

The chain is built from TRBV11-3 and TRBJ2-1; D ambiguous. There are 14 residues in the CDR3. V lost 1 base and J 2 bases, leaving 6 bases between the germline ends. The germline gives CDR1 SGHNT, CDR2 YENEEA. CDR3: CASSLALAYNEQFF. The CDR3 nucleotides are TGTGCCAGCAGCTTAGCCTTAGCCTACAATGAGCAGTTCTTC.